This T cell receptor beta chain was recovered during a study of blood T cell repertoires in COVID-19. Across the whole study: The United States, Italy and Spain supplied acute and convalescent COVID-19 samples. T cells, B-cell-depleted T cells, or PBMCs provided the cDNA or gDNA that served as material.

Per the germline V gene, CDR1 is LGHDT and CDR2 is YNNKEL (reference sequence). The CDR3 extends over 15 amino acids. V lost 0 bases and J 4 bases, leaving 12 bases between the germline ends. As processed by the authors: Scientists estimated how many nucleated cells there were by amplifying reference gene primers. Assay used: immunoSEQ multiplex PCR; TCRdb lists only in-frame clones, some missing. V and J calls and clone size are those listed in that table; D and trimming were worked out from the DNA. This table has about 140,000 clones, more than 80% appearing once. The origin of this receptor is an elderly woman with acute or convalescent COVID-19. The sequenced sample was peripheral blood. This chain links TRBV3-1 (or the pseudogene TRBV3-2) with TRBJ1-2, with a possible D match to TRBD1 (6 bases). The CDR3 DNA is TGTGCCAGCAGCCAAGAAAACAGGGCGGGCTATGGCTACACCTTC. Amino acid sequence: CASSQENRAGYGYTF.